This T cell receptor beta chain appears in the sequencing data of a study of cytomegalovirus exposure and HLA in healthy donors. Study results and limitations: Researchers counted roughly 150 TCR beta chains as cytomegalovirus-associated. Cytomegalovirus status was reportedly diagnosed by the classifier with high specificity and sensitivity. Most observed TCR sequences were rare, whereas some public TCRs were detected in many donors.

Comment on this clone: Its antigen is undetermined.

Using immunoSEQ multiplex PCR, the repertoire was profiled, and TCRdb retains in-frame clones only, with some absent. The sample comprises more than 200,000 clones, 80% to 95% of which are singletons, and approximately 3.1% rests with the top ten. This clonotype originated in a woman in her 30s in good health and CMV-seronegative. The specimen sequenced was PBMCs.

The CDR3 DNA is TGTGCCAGGGGAACGCGCCAAGAGACCCAGTACTTC. This sequence encodes CARGTRQETQYF. The V call is TRBV2, the J call TRBJ2-5; D is unresolved. The CDR3 sequence is 12 residues long. Per the germline V gene, CDR1 is SNHLY and CDR2 is FYNNEI. V shed 9 bases and J shed 1 base, with 9 bases lying between them.